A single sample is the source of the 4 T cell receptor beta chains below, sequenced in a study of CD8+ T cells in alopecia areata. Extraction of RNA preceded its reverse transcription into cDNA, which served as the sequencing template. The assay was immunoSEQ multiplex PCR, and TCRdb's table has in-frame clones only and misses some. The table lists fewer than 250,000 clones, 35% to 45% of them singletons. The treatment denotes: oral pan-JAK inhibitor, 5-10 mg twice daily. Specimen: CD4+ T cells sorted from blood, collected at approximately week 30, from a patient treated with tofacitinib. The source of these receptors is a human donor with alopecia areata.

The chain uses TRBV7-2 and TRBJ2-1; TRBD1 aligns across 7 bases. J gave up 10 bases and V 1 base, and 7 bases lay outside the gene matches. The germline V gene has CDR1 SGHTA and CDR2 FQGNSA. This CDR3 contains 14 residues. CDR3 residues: CASSLVYSGGEQFF. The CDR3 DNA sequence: TGTGCCAGCAGCTTAGTCTACTCAGGGGGAGAGCAGTTCTTC.

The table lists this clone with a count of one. DNA of the CDR3: TGTGCCAGCAGCCAAGAGGGACGAAGCGGGGGACTCCAAGAGACCCAGTACTTC. Translating it yields CASSQEGRSGGLQETQYF. The chain uses TRBV4-2 and TRBJ2-5; TRBD2 aligns across 8 bases. The CDR3 contains 18 residues. Looked up from germline, CDR1 is LGHNA and CDR2 is YNFKEQ. After removal of 0 bases from V and 1 base from J, the junction contained 10 bases not matched to a gene.

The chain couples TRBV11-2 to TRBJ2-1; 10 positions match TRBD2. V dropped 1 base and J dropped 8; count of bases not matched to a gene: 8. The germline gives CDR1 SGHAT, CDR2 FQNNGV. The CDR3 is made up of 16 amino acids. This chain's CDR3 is CASSLAPSGSRHEQFF. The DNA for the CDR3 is TGTGCCAGCAGCTTAGCCCCTAGCGGGAGTAGGCATGAGCAGTTCTTC. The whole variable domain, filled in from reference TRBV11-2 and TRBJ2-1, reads EAGVAQSPRYKIIEKRQSVAFWCNPISGHATLYWYQQILGQGPKLLIQFQNNGVVDDSQLPKDRFSAERLKGVDSTLKIQPAKLEDSAVYLCASSLAPSGSRHEQFFGPGTRLTVL.

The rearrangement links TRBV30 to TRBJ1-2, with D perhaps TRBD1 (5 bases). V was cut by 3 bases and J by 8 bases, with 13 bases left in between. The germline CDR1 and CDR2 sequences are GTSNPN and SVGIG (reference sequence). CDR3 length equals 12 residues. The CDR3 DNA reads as TGTGCCTGGAGCCGACAGCCTCGAGGCTACACCTTC. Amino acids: CAWSRQPRGYTF.